Below, 21 T cell receptor beta chains from the same sample are listed, as sequenced in a study of cytotoxic CD8 clonotypes in ibrutinib-treated CLL. The data were produced by immunoSEQ multiplex PCR, yet TCRdb's version contains in-frame clones alone and is incomplete. The sample lists about 130,000 clones; around 85% were seen once. Specimen: PBMCs, collected after 24 months of ibrutinib treatment. These receptors all stem from a human donor with chronic lymphocytic leukemia.

The rearrangement uses TRBV19 and TRBJ2-5; the match to TRBD2 covers 7 bases. V was clipped by 8 bases and J by 4 bases; unmatched bases: 16. Germline values: CDR1 LNHDA, CDR2 SQIVND (reference sequence). This CDR3 has 16 amino acids. CDR3 bases: TGTGCCAGTGGCCCCGGGGGAGGGAGAGGAGGAGAGACCCAGTACTTC. Translating gives CASGPGGGRGGETQYF.

This clone was detected only once. The chain uses TRBV5-1 and TRBJ1-6; D possibly corresponds to TRBD1 (5 bases). The germline V gene encodes CDR1 SGHRS and CDR2 YFSETQ. Trimming shortened V by 1 base and J by 6 bases, and 8 bases separated the two germline ends. There are 14 residues in the CDR3. As DNA, the CDR3 is TGCGCCAGCAGCTTGTTAGGGGCTAATTCACCCCTCCACTTT. Residues: CASSLLGANSPLHF.

V is TRBV5-1 and J is TRBJ2-7, with D possibly TRBD1 on 5 matching bases. The CDR3 totals 13 residues. V was pared by 1 base and J by 3 bases, with 8 bases between. Germline CDR1 is SGHRS and CDR2 is YFSETQ. As DNA, the CDR3 is TGCGCCAGCAGCTTGCTCAGGGACTACGAGCAGTACTTC. Its translation is CASSLLRDYEQYF.

This chain uses TRBV4-3 with TRBJ1-3, with 8 bases fitting TRBD1. The CDR3 contains 14 residues. The junction had 1 base not matched to a gene; V was cut back by 3 bases and J by 3 bases. Germline V lookup: CDR1 LGHNA, CDR2 YSLEER. The CDR3 DNA follows: TGCGCCAGCAGCCATGGACAGGGTGGAAACACCATATATTTT. Translated, it gives CASSHGQGGNTIYF.

CDR3 loop: CASSRPRGASGSSTDTQYF. The CDR3 DNA reads as TGTGCCAGCAGCCGACCGAGGGGGGCTAGCGGGTCTAGCACAGATACGCAGTATTTT. J is TRBJ2-3 and V is TRBV7-2; TRBD2 aligns across 8 bases. J was trimmed by 0 bases and V by 5 bases; bases with no gene match: 16. This CDR3 has 19 amino acids. From germline, CDR1 is SGHTA and CDR2 FQGNSA. The variable domain in full, with the rest retrieved from reference TRBV7-2 and TRBJ2-3, is GAGVSQSPSNKVTEKGKDVELRCDPISGHTALYWYRQSLGQGLEFLIYFQGNSAPDKSGLPSDRFSAERTGGSVSTLTIQRTQQEDSAVYLCASSRPRGASGSSTDTQYFGPGTRLTVL.

The chain uses TRBV6-1 and TRBJ2-1, with 10 nucleotides matching TRBD1. Germline loops: CDR1 MNHNS, CDR2 SASEGT. With 6 bases clipped from V and 9 bases from J, the junction kept 8 bases outside the gene matches. This CDR3 is 14 amino acids long. CDR3 in DNA: TGTGCCAGCAGCCGACAGGGGGCGTCGACTGAGCAGTTCTTC. It encodes CASSRQGASTEQFF.

The V and J genes are TRBV28 and TRBJ1-5, with D possibly being TRBD1 (6 bases). Trimming removed 4 bases at V and 5 bases at J, with 12 bases between. The CDR3 sequence is 14 residues long. Per germline, CDR1 MDHEN and CDR2 SYDVKM. CDR3 bases: TGTGCCAGCAGTTCGGGGGGCTCGTATCAGCCCCAGCATTTT. This gives the protein CASSSGGSYQPQHF.

This chain links TRBV9 with TRBJ2-1; TRBD2 is a possible D gene (6 bases). Germline V gene lookup returns CDR1 SGDLS and CDR2 YYNGEE. The CDR3 is made up of 14 amino acids. Trimming took off 7 bases at V and 13 bases at J, with 24 bases between the two ends. This chain's CDR3 is CASHPGRGVIQQFF. In DNA form, the CDR3 reads TGTGCCAGCCATCCGGGGCGCGGGGTTATTCAACAGTTCTTC.

The V call is TRBV5-6, the J call TRBJ2-1; D unclear. With 6 bases removed from V and 4 bases from J, the gap between germline ends came to 11 bases. The CDR3 runs 13 residues. Looked up from germline, CDR1 is SGHDT and CDR2 is YYEEEE. Written as DNA, the CDR3 is TGTGCCAGCACGGTTAGGTTATACAATGAGCAGTTCTTC. This encodes CASTVRLYNEQFF.

The gene calls are TRBV25-1 and TRBJ2-4; 7 bases agree with TRBD2. Germline V gene lookup returns CDR1 MGHDK and CDR2 SYGVNS. The CDR3 covers 14 residues. The J segment lost 8 bases and the V segment lost 4 bases, leaving 8 bases of the junction unmatched. In DNA, the CDR3 is TGTGCCAGCAGTGGGGGGGGAGCCGCGGACATTCAGTACTTC. As protein: CASSGGGAADIQYF.

V usage is TRBV5-1 and J usage is TRBJ1-1; D is unresolved. V lost 3 bases and J lost 1, with 10 bases in between. The germline gives CDR1 SGHRS, CDR2 YFSETQ. The CDR3 spans 14 residues. For the CDR3, the DNA is TGCGCCAGCAGCTCCAATTCAGCGAACACTGAAGCTTTCTTT. Amino acids: CASSSNSANTEAFF.

Concerning this clone: The junction and the germline gene differ at one end; a read error may be behind it. This CDR3 is also generated by other DNA sequences in the sample. The chain combines TRBV5-1 with TRBJ1-5; 8 positions match TRBD1. The CDR3 loop spans 16 amino acids. Germline CDR1 and CDR2: SGHRS and YFSETQ. The CDR3 reads CASSLDTGGGNQPQHF. The CDR3 region has the DNA TGCGCCAGTAGCTTGGACACAGGGGGTGGTAATCAGCCCCAGCATTTT.

This clone was counted a few times. This chain joins TRBV23-1 and TRBJ1-5; D is uncertain. TRBV23-1 is placed among ORFs of uncertain function. The CDR3 sequence is 11 residues long. Trimming stripped 3 bases from V and 12 bases from J, with 9 bases between. This chain's CDR3 is CASSHQILQHF. In DNA form, the CDR3 reads TGCGCCAGCAGTCATCAGATCCTCCAGCATTTT.

This chain links TRBV29-1 with TRBJ1-2; 7 positions agree with TRBD1. Germline loops: CDR1 SQVTM, CDR2 ANQGSEA. CDR3 length: 15 residues. Trimming cost V 5 bases and J 4 bases; bases outside gene matches: 13. This chain's CDR3 is CSVSTPRGRAYGYTF. The CDR3 nucleotides are TGCAGCGTTTCTACTCCGAGGGGGCGCGCCTATGGCTACACCTTC.

CDR3: CASITGATGYTF. CDR3 nucleotide sequence: TGTGCCAGCATAACAGGGGCCACTGGCTACACCTTC. V usage is TRBV28 and J usage is TRBJ1-2, with 7 bases matching TRBD1. The CDR3 length is 12 residues. V was pared by 7 bases and J by 7 bases, with 6 bases of the junction left unmatched. Germline CDR1 MDHEN, CDR2 SYDVKM.

The V call is TRBV7-2, the J call TRBJ2-7; no reliable D call. CDR3 length: 13 residues. V lost 1 base and J lost 6, with 10 bases in between. Germline-derived CDR1 and CDR2 are SGHTA and FQGNSA. The CDR3 nucleotides read TGTGCCAGCAGCTTAGAGAGTTGGGGCGAGCAGTACTTC. Its translation is CASSLESWGEQYF.

The V gene is TRBV2, the J gene TRBJ2-1; tentatively, D is TRBD2 (6 bases). Germline CDR1 SNHLY, CDR2 FYNNEI. V gave up 7 bases and J gave up 8 bases, with 12 bases separating them. The CDR3 is made up of 12 amino acids. The CDR3 region is CASKRTTDEQFF. CDR3 coding DNA: TGTGCCAGCAAAAGGACTACGGATGAGCAGTTCTTC.

Written as DNA, the CDR3 is TGTGCCAGCAGTTTATGGGGCGGGAACACAGATACGCAGTATTTT. It yields the protein CASSLWGGNTDTQYF. The J gene is TRBJ2-3, the V gene TRBV27; D possibly corresponds to TRBD2 (6 bases). Deletions cut 1 base from V and 2 bases from J, with 10 bases between. The CDR3 sequence is 15 residues long. Germline CDR1 reads MNHEY; CDR2 reads SMNVEV (reference sequence).

V is TRBV28 and J is TRBJ2-5, with D unresolved. The CDR3 contains 15 residues. V lost 3 bases and J 4 bases, leaving 15 bases between the germline ends. Germline V gene data show CDR1 as MDHEN and CDR2 as SYDVKM. CDR3 amino acids: CASSLGGALGETQYF. In DNA, the CDR3 is TGTGCCAGCAGTTTGGGTGGAGCCCTTGGAGAGACCCAGTACTTC.

Here the CDR3 DNA reads TGTGCCAGTAGTTCCGGCGCTGAAGCTTTCTTT. Translating gives CASSSGAEAFF. The chain links TRBV19 to TRBJ1-1; no firm D call. The CDR3 covers 11 residues. Germline V CDR1 and CDR2: LNHDA, SQIVND (reference sequence). The V and J ends lost 5 bases and 6 bases respectively, with 7 bases between them.

J is TRBJ1-2 and V is TRBV27; no firm D call. CDR1 is MNHEY and CDR2 is SMNVEV in the germline V gene (reference sequence). The length of the CDR3 is 15 residues. V was trimmed by 2 bases and J by 1 base, leaving 11 bases between them. In nucleotides, the CDR3 is TGTGCCAGCAGTTTAAGACCGTATTTTAACTATGGCTACACCTTC. As protein: CASSLRPYFNYGYTF.